A selection of T cell receptor beta chains follows, all from one sample in a study of tumor-infiltrating lymphocytes in localized non-small cell lung cancer. Method: immunoSEQ multiplex PCR; TCRdb's copy keeps in-frame clones and lacks some. Counted here are 9,500 to 13,000 clones, about three quarters occurring once; the ten biggest clones make up 15% to 20%. The material sequenced was uninvolved lung tissue not adjacent to the tumor. These receptors all come from a human donor with non-small cell lung cancer. Each CDR3 is given with its conserved first and last residue. D genes are given only for firm matches. The listing skips clone size in some rows; elsewhere it reads once, few, many or a size class.

once	TRBV4-3	NA	14	TRBJ2-7	CASSQRTGKYEQYF	TGCGCCAGCAGCCAGCGTACAGGAAAATACGAGCAGTACTTC
NA	TRBV11-2	NA	16	TRBJ1-4	CASSSRGGATNEKLFF	TGTGCCAGCAGCTCAAGGGGGGGAGCAACTAATGAAAAACTGTTTTTT
NA	TRBV7-3	TRBD1	15	TRBJ1-1	CASSLSSDRDTEAFF	TGTGCCAGCAGCTTATCATCCGACAGGGACACTGAAGCTTTCTTT
NA	TRBV6-6	NA	16	TRBJ1-2	CASTKSGTQRGDGYTF	TGTGCCAGCACCAAATCCGGGACCCAACGTGGGGATGGCTACACCTTC
medium-sized	TRBV2	NA	14	TRBJ1-4	CASSGVQSGEKLFF	TGTGCCAGCAGTGGGGTTCAGTCGGGCGAAAAACTGTTTTTT
NA	TRBV23-1	NA	15	TRBJ2-3	CASSQSSRGADTQYF	TGCGCCAGCAGTCAATCGTCCAGGGGCGCAGATACGCAGTATTTT
NA	TRBV6-1	NA	14	TRBJ1-3	CASSVQSSGNTIYF	TGTGCCAGCAGTGTACAGAGCTCTGGAAACACCATATATTTT
NA	TRBV7-8	NA	13	TRBJ1-1	CASSFAGSTEAFF	TGTGCCAGCAGCTTTGCGGGGTCCACTGAAGCTTTCTTT
NA	TRBV7-7	NA	13	TRBJ2-7	CASSLGRTYEQYF	TGTGCTAGCAGCTTAGGCAGGACCTACGAGCAGTACTTC
medium-sized	TRBV30	TRBD1	16	TRBJ1-5	CAWSRRQGDPNQPQHF	TGTGCCTGGAGTCGAAGACAGGGGGACCCCAATCAGCCCCAGCATTTT
NA	TRBV7-2	TRBD2	16	TRBJ2-5	CASSIGRAGGQETQYF	TGTGCCAGCAGCATAGGGCGAGCGGGGGGGCAAGAGACCCAGTACTTC
few	TRBV5-4	NA	14	TRBJ1-1	CASSSIEIGTEAFF	TGTGCCAGCAGCTCAATAGAGATCGGCACTGAAGCTTTCTTT
NA	TRBV6-6	NA	12	TRBJ1-1	CASRVANTEAFF	TGTGCCAGCAGGGTAGCTAACACTGAAGCTTTCTTT
NA	TRBV30	NA	14	TRBJ2-5	CAWSAEDAWKTQYF	TGTGCCTGGAGTGCCGAGGATGCCTGGAAGACCCAGTACTTC
NA	TRBV30	NA	19	TRBJ2-2	CAWSVLNSGFPPNTGELFF	TGTGCCTGGAGTGTACTGAATAGCGGCTTCCCCCCGAACACCGGGGAGCTGTTTTTT
NA	TRBV15	NA	17	TRBJ2-3	CATSRDRLRGSTDTQYF	TGTGCCACCAGCAGAGATAGGTTGAGGGGGTCCACAGATACGCAGTATTTT
NA	TRBV10-1	NA	14	TRBJ2-7	CASRDRPSSYEQYF	TGCGCCAGCAGAGACAGGCCAAGCTCCTACGAGCAGTACTTC
medium-sized	TRBV4-3	TRBD2	16	TRBJ2-5	CASSQRFGGGAETQYF	TGCGCCAGCAGCCAACGTTTCGGCGGGGGGGCAGAGACCCAGTACTTC
few	TRBV5-6	TRBD1	16	TRBJ1-2	CASSLARQGARYGYTF	TGTGCCAGCAGCTTGGCCCGACAGGGGGCGCGGTACGGCTACACCTTC
NA	TRBV15	NA	13	TRBJ1-1	CATSRDRGTEAFF	TGTGCCACCAGCAGAGATCGTGGGACTGAAGCTTTCTTT
NA	TRBV5-6	NA	13	TRBJ2-7	CASSRNRVREQYF	TGTGCCAGCAGCCGAAACAGGGTGAGGGAGCAGTACTTC
once	TRBV10-3	NA	12	TRBJ1-1	CAIRAPNTEAFF	TGTGCCATCAGGGCACCTAACACTGAAGCTTTCTTT
NA	TRBV2	NA	12	TRBJ1-2	CASRGGNYGYTF	TGTGCCAGCAGGGGGGGGAACTATGGCTACACCTTC
NA	TRBV9	NA	15	TRBJ1-2	CASSVATGLEGGYTF	TGTGCCAGCAGCGTAGCTACGGGACTTGAGGGTGGCTACACCTTC
NA	TRBV6-1	NA	12	TRBJ1-5	CASRSEFLPQHF	TGTGCCAGCAGGTCAGAATTTCTGCCCCAGCATTTT
NA	TRBV7-9	TRBD1	15	TRBJ2-5	CASSQGTGAQETQYF	TGTGCCAGCAGTCAAGGGACAGGAGCTCAAGAGACCCAGTACTTC
once	TRBV6-5	NA	13	TRBJ1-5	CASRRLANQPQHF	TGTGCCAGCAGGCGCTTAGCCAATCAGCCCCAGCATTTT
NA	TRBV30	NA	11	TRBJ1-5	CAWSHDQPQHF	TGTGCCTGGAGTCACGATCAGCCCCAGCATTTT
NA	TRBV2	NA	15	TRBJ1-4	CASIGPGRHNEKLFF	TGTGCCAGCATAGGACCGGGACGCCATAATGAAAAACTGTTTTTT
few	TRBV27	NA	13	TRBJ2-1	CASSPGGGNEQFF	TGTGCCAGCAGTCCCGGAGGGGGTAATGAGCAGTTCTTC
NA	TRBV10-1	TRBD1	13	TRBJ1-1	CASSEGTGTEAFF	TGCGCCAGCAGTGAAGGGACAGGGACTGAAGCTTTCTTT
NA	TRBV7-8	TRBD1	15	TRBJ1-1	CASSPRQGINTEAFF	TGTGCCAGCAGCCCGAGACAGGGGATAAACACTGAAGCTTTCTTT
medium-sized	TRBV5-1	TRBD2	17	TRBJ2-3	CASSGGTSGDFTDTQYF	TGCGCCAGCAGCGGCGGGACTAGCGGGGACTTCACAGATACGCAGTATTTT
NA	TRBV2	NA	14	TRBJ2-5	CASSESIGLETQYF	TGTGCCAGCAGTGAATCGATAGGGTTAGAGACCCAGTACTTC
NA	TRBV5-5	NA	16	TRBJ1-5	CASSLSSAIFNQPQHF	TGTGCCAGCAGCTTGAGTAGCGCGATTTTTAATCAGCCCCAGCATTTT
NA	TRBV27	NA	15	TRBJ1-1	CASSLSRLGNTEAFF	TGTGCCAGCAGTTTATCGAGGCTGGGAAATACTGAAGCTTTCTTT
NA	TRBV6-5	NA	15	TRBJ1-2	CASSYSSPGIHGYTF	TGTGCCAGCAGTTACTCGAGTCCAGGGATCCATGGCTACACCTTC
NA	TRBV7-9	NA	12	TRBJ1-1	CASSPRGTEAFF	TGTGCCAGCAGCCCCCGTGGCACTGAAGCTTTCTTT
once	TRBV4-2	NA	14	TRBJ2-1	CASSPGQRYNEQFF	TGTGCCAGCAGCCCAGGACAGCGCTACAATGAGCAGTTCTTC
once	TRBV27	NA	14	TRBJ1-2	CASSPGAANYGYTF	TGTGCCAGCAGTCCGGGTGCTGCTAACTATGGCTACACCTTC
NA	TRBV7-8	TRBD1	13	TRBJ1-1	CASSLDRGTEAFF	TGTGCCAGCAGCTTAGACAGGGGGACTGAAGCTTTCTTT
once	TRBV19	TRBD2	15	TRBJ2-2	CASSGLAGFTGELFF	TGTGCCAGTAGCGGACTAGCGGGATTCACCGGGGAGCTGTTTTTT
NA	TRBV28	TRBD1	14	TRBJ2-5	CASSSDRGQETQYF	TGTGCCAGCAGTTCAGACAGGGGGCAGGAGACCCAGTACTTC
NA	TRBV4-3	NA	14	TRBJ1-3	CASSQRVSGNTIYF	TGCGCCAGCAGCCAACGGGTCTCTGGAAACACCATATATTTT
NA	TRBV10-3	NA	13	TRBJ1-2	CAISDRQGYGYTF	TGTGCCATCAGTGATAGGCAGGGCTATGGCTACACCTTC
NA	TRBV6-1	NA	14	TRBJ2-7	CASSVSAGPGEQYF	TGTGCCAGCAGTGTAAGTGCGGGGCCCGGTGAGCAGTACTTC
NA	TRBV27	TRBD2	13	TRBJ2-7	CASSGTSGYEQYF	TGTGCCAGCAGTGGGACTAGCGGCTACGAGCAGTACTTC
NA	TRBV6-1	NA	15	TRBJ2-5	CASSQTGRVQETQYF	TGTGCCAGCAGCCAGACAGGACGGGTTCAAGAGACCCAGTACTTC
NA	TRBV25-1	NA	15	TRBJ2-3	CASSVGDRDADTQYF	TGTGCCAGCAGTGTTGGGGACCGGGATGCAGATACGCAGTATTTT
NA	TRBV19	NA	16	TRBJ1-3	CASSIPRGVSGNTIYF	TGTGCCAGTAGTATTCCTCGAGGGGTCTCTGGAAACACCATATATTTT
few	TRBV5-6	NA	13	TRBJ1-2	CASSLINQAVYTF	TGTGCCAGCAGCTTGATAAATCAGGCTGTGTACACCTTC
NA	TRBV9	NA	14	TRBJ1-2	CASSLHRVGYGYTF	TGTGCCAGCAGCCTTCACAGGGTTGGGTATGGCTACACCTTC
NA	TRBV7-9	NA	15	TRBJ1-2	CASSLVGQGDYGYTF	TGTGCCAGCAGCTTAGTAGGGCAGGGTGACTATGGCTACACCTTC